This T cell receptor (beta chain) originates from a study of CXCR3-negative and CXCR3-positive naive CD8 T cells. This CDR3 region has 15 residues. Via 5' RACE with UMI labels, TRB cDNA libraries were prepared. TCRdb processed the 5' RACE reads again and assigns one entry to each CDR3 protein, with no DNA. Its table records some 130,000 distinct CDR3 sequences. Sequencing input: naive CXCR3- CD8+ T cells from blood. The subset is: CD45RO-CCR7+CD27+CD95- naive CD8+ T cells lacking CXCR3 (TNR3-). The receptor's source is a human donor in good health. Some clones in this sample may be carry-over from other donors' samples. The chain links TRBV12-3 or TRBV12-4 to TRBJ2-1; without DNA, the TCRdb call of TRBD2 cannot be checked. This CDR3 reads CASSSPERAYNEQFF.